This TCR beta chain was identified in a study of CD8 T cells in Susac syndrome. Points from the study as a whole: The study conceded that its TCR sequencing and HLA analysis involved relatively few individuals.

It was with random hexamers that 0.5 to 1 ug RNA was reverse transcribed. Multiplex PCR with immunoSEQ amplified the TCR beta CDR3 across 54 Vbeta and 13 Jbeta. MiXCR, run by TCRdb on the immunoSEQ multiplex PCR reads, gives a single entry per CDR3 protein. The sample includes some 400,000 distinct CDR3 sequences, around 85% seen only once; the top ten take about 0.12%. Note on this clonotype: Its specificity is unknown.

TEMRA cells were FACS-enriched, unlike CD8+ and CD4+ T cells, which were negatively isolated. This CDR3 is built from 13 residues. Looked up from germline, CDR1 is SQVTM and CDR2 is ANQGSEA. V gave up 2 bases and J gave up 7 bases; unmatched junction bases: 5. The sample comprised CD8+ T cells from PBMCs. The receptor's source is a human donor with multiple sclerosis. The chain joins TRBV29-1 to TRBJ1-2, with 9 nucleotides matching TRBD1. The CDR3 coding sequence is TGCAGCGTTGAATCCGGGACAGGGACTGGCTACACCTTC. Its translation is CSVESGTGTGYTF.